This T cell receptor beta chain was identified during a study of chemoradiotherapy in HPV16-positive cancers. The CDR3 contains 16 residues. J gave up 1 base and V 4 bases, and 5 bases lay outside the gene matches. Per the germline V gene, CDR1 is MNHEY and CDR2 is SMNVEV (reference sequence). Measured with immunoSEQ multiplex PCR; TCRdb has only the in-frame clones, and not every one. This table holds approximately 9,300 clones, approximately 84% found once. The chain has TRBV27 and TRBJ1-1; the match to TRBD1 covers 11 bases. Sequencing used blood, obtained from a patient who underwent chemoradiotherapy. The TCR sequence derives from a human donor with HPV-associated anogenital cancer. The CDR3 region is CASSSGTGGSNTEAFF. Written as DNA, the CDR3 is TGTGCCAGCAGTTCAGGGACAGGGGGTTCGAACACTGAAGCTTTCTTT.